This TCR beta chain originates from a study of tumor-infiltrating lymphocytes in glioblastoma multiforme. TCR beta libraries were built from RNA through three nested multiplex PCR rounds using modified ARM-PCR. Using its own MiXCR run on the multiplex PCR reads, TCRdb lists one record per CDR3 protein. The table lists 10,000 to 15,000 distinct CDR3 sequences, 60% to 65% of them singletons. The germline CDR1 and CDR2 sequences are MNHNY and SVGAGI (reference sequence). The CDR3 spans 16 residues. V was clipped by 4 bases and J by 2 bases, with 17 bases between them. This sequence joins TRBV6-6 and TRBJ1-1, with TRBD1 as a possible D gene (5 bases). The sequence was collected from a male donor with glioblastoma. Sequenced material: brain tumor tissue. The CDR3 loop is CASSSTVGSVNTEAFF. In DNA, the CDR3 is TGTGCCAGCAGTTCGACAGTGGGATCTGTCAACACTGAAGCTTTCTTT.